Listed below are T cell receptor beta chains from one sample, sequenced in a study of cytomegalovirus exposure and HLA in healthy donors. Profiled with immunoSEQ multiplex PCR; TCRdb holds only in-frame clones, not every one. The sample lists about 110,000 clones; approximately 91% were seen once. The sequenced sample was PBMCs. All receptors derive from a woman between 18 and 30 years old in good health and CMV-seronegative. The conserved cysteine and the conserved F or W are not part of the CDR3 here. The order of the fields is clone size, J gene, V gene, CDR3 protein. Clone size is stated in some rows and not others, as once, few, many or a class when expanded.

- TRBJ2-1 TRBV4-3 ASSQEGTSGDYNEQF
- TRBJ1-2 TRBV30 AWSRDRGYVYGYT
- TRBJ2-3 TRBV30 AWRTEGGTDTQY
- TRBJ2-2 TRBV6-1 ASSERAGELF
- TRBJ2-2 TRBV6-5 ASSYQSTGELF
- TRBJ2-1 TRBV4-1 ASSHWVPGRDSYNEQF
- TRBJ1-5 TRBV6-5 ASRERSTGPQH
- TRBJ1-2 TRBV6-5 ASNRRGSAGYT
- TRBJ2-7 TRBV30 AWSVGGTPYEQY
- TRBJ1-2 TRBV19 ASTDRGGIGYT
- TRBJ2-7 TRBV19 ASSIRTGEDEQY
- TRBJ2-3 TRBV7-8 ASSLVGGTDSTDTQY
- TRBJ2-5 TRBV30 ATDNGGQETQY
- TRBJ1-1 TRBV7-5 VRSLGWGGPSLNTEAF
- TRBJ2-7 TRBV4-2 ASSHEEGIYEQY
- TRBJ1-5 TRBV28 ASSLVRQPQH
once TRBJ2-1 TRBV7-3 ASSPTLWSGENEQF
- TRBJ2-5 TRBV7-3 ASSLGTSGAQETQY
- TRBJ1-3 TRBV11-2 ASSLTGATGNTIY
once TRBJ2-2 TRBV4-3 ASSQVIGDDTGELF
- TRBJ1-4 TRBV27 ASCGQGTEKLF
- TRBJ2-2 TRBV12-2 ASRLAGQDEYAGELF
- TRBJ1-2 TRBV6-1 ASSERGDYGYT
- TRBJ2-3 TRBV28 ASRLGTGYTDTQY
few TRBJ1-1 TRBV5-4 ASSSPRGTDTEAF
- TRBJ1-1 TRBV4-3 ASSPSHRGTMNTEAF
- TRBJ2-7 TRBV5-4 ASSFIGAYEQY
- TRBJ1-6 TRBV28 ASNVGQVRVALH
- TRBJ1-1 TRBV30 AWFPGQGMNTEAF
few TRBJ2-7 TRBV28 ASSLDRERY
once TRBJ1-1 TRBV2 ASSEPLGQGNTEAF
- TRBJ2-3 TRBV11-2 ASSLAGRHTDTQY
- TRBJ1-1 TRBV30 AWSETGNTEAF
- TRBJ2-1 TRBV11-2 ASSPKPGGSYNEQF
- TRBJ1-2 TRBV28 ASRYANGREGYGYT
- TRBJ2-6 TRBV21-1 ASSLKDREVFSGANVLT
few TRBJ2-2 TRBV23-1 AAGTGALSLPANTGELF
- TRBJ2-1 TRBV2 ASKEYNEQF
- TRBJ2-1 TRBV6-5 ASSMTGRNEQF